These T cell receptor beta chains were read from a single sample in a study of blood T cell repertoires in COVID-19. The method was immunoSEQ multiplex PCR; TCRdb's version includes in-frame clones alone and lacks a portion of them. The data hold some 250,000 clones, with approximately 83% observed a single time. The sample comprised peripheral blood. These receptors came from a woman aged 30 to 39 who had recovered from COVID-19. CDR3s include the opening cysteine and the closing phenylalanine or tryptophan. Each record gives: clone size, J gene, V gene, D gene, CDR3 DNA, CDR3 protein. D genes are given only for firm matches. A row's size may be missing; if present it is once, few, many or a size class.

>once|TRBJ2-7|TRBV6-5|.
TGTGCCAGCTCTGATATAGAGTACGAGCAGTACTTC
CASSDIEYEQYF
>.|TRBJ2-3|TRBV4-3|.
TGCGCCAGCAGCCAATTATCGGGGGGCCTAGGCACAGATACGCAGTATTTT
CASSQLSGGLGTDTQYF
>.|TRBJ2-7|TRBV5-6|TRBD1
TGTGCCAGCAGCTCCACCTCGACAGGGTACTACGAGCAGTACTTC
CASSSTSTGYYEQYF
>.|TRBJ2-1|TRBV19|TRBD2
TGTGCCAGTAGTATGCCGCGTAGCGGGGGATCCTCCTACAATGAGCAGTTCTTC
CASSMPRSGGSSYNEQFF
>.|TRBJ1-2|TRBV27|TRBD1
TGTGCCAGCAGTCCGGGACAGGGCTTAAAAGACTATGGCTACACCTTC
CASSPGQGLKDYGYTF
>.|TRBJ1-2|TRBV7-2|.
TGTGCCAGCAGCTTAGTCGGAGTACAGGTGACACAGAACTATGGCTACACCTTC
CASSLVGVQVTQNYGYTF
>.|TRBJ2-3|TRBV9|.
TGTGCCAGCAGCGATGAGTGGGGGGAAGATACGCAGTATTTT
CASSDEWGEDTQYF
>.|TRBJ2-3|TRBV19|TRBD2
TGTGCCAGTAGTTGGCTAGCGGGGGTCCCAGATACGCAGTATTTT
CASSWLAGVPDTQYF
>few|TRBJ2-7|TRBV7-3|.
TGTGCCAGCAGTCATGGTGATAGCTCCTTCGACGAGCAGTACTTC
CASSHGDSSFDEQYF
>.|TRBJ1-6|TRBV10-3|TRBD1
TGTGCCATCGCTACCTCCGGGACAGGGAATTCACCCCTCCACTTT
CAIATSGTGNSPLHF
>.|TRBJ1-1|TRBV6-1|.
TGTGCCAGCAGTGAACCGAGGGTTGGAAACACTGAAGCTTTCTTT
CASSEPRVGNTEAFF